The subject of this entry is one T cell receptor (beta chain). Its antigen is undetermined. The data are from a study of identical twins. Regarding the study as a whole: With abundant cord blood beta clonotypes, insertions were fewer; memory repertoires showed no such pattern.

MiXCR was run by TCRdb on the 5' RACE reads, yielding one entry per CDR3 protein. This sample has about 200,000 distinct CDR3 sequences; about a sixth occur once, and the top ten carry over 35%. Trimming removed 3 bases from V and 5 bases from J, with 4 bases in between. This CDR3 is built from 11 residues. Germline-derived CDR1 and CDR2 are SGHDN and FVKESK. This sample also belongs to another study, concerning T cells expressing NK-cell markers. That paper states: For several experiments, T cell sorting was restricted to the alpha-beta TCR population by means of an anti-gamma-delta TCR antibody.

This rearrangement joins TRBV14 to TRBJ1-1; D gene unclear. The sample consisted of CD8+ T cells sorted from blood. The clonotype was recovered from a woman in her late teens or twenties in good health. The CDR3 region is CASSQRTEAFF. DNA of the CDR3: TGTGCCAGCAGCCAGCGTACTGAAGCTTTCTTT.